These T cell receptor beta chains were read from a single sample in a study of cytomegalovirus exposure and HLA in healthy donors. The table came from immunoSEQ multiplex PCR; TCRdb's copy has only in-frame clones and leaves some out. The sample records roughly 140,000 clones, approximately 86% being singletons. What was sequenced was PBMCs. All receptors come from a woman aged 50 to 65 in good health and CMV-seropositive. CDR3s include the opening cysteine and the closing phenylalanine or tryptophan. A D gene is named only where the DNA matches it firmly. The size field is filled for only some rows; it gives once, few, many or a size class.

DNA,CDR3,J,size,D,V
TGTGCCAGCCAGCTAGCGGGGGGGTACGAGCAGTACTTC,CASQLAGGYEQYF,TRBJ2-7,once,TRBD2,TRBV6-1
TGTGCCAGCTCACCCAACGGCAGGGCGAACACTGAAGCTTTCTTT,CASSPNGRANTEAFF,TRBJ1-1,.,.,TRBV18
TGTGCCAGCAGCGGAGGACTTTTGACAGGGAACGAGCAGTACTTC,CASSGGLLTGNEQYF,TRBJ2-7,once,TRBD1,TRBV9
TGTGCCAGCAGCGTAGAGGGCGGGTACAATGAGCAGTTCTTC,CASSVEGGYNEQFF,TRBJ2-1,.,.,TRBV9
TGTGCCAGCAGCTCCGGGGGGAAAAACATTCAGTACTTC,CASSSGGKNIQYF,TRBJ2-4,.,TRBD2,TRBV7-9
TGTGCCAGCGAAGCCGCGGGAGCCTACAATGAGCAGTTCTTC,CASEAAGAYNEQFF,TRBJ2-1,once,TRBD2,TRBV11-2
TGCGCCAGCAGCGCTCAACAGGGGACGATTCAGTACTTC,CASSAQQGTIQYF,TRBJ2-4,.,TRBD1,TRBV5-1
TGCGCCAGCAGCCAAAACAATGAGCAGTTCTTC,CASSQNNEQFF,TRBJ2-1,.,.,TRBV5-1
TGCGCCAGCAGCTTGGGAGTAGGGGGCAACACCGGGGAGCTGTTTTTT,CASSLGVGGNTGELFF,TRBJ2-2,.,TRBD1,TRBV5-1
TGCGCCAGCAGCCAAGTGGGGCAGGAGACCCAGTACTTC,CASSQVGQETQYF,TRBJ2-5,.,.,TRBV4-1
TGTGCCAGCAGCAATGACATCAGGGGTGTCAGGACTCAGCCCCAGCATTTT,CASSNDIRGVRTQPQHF,TRBJ1-5,.,.,TRBV13
TGTGCCAGCAGCTTACCGGAGCGGGGGCGACTCTCCTACGAGCAGTACTTC,CASSLPERGRLSYEQYF,TRBJ2-7,.,TRBD2,TRBV7-9
TGCGCCAGCAGCTTGGAAGGGGGGGCAGTGAAAGAGACCCAGTACTTC,CASSLEGGAVKETQYF,TRBJ2-5,.,.,TRBV5-1